The source of this TCR beta chain is a study of PD-1 blockade in classical Hodgkin lymphoma. Study-wide findings and caveats: Exclusion applied to patients who initiated nivolumab less than 1 year following ASCT.

This CDR3 region has 15 residues. The germline V gene has CDR1 LNHNV and CDR2 YYDKDF (reference sequence). Trimming removed 0 bases from V and 0 bases from J, with 8 bases in between. Regarding this clone: The antigen remains unidentified.

The table came from immunoSEQ multiplex PCR; TCRdb's copy has only in-frame clones and leaves some out. The data hold under 35,000 clones, with 85% observed a single time. Sample time point: cycle 4 day 1 (C4D1), after 5 to 7 weeks of nivolumab. Brentuximab vedotin exposure varied among the patients, all of whom had relapsed after autologous stem cell transplantation. Magnetic negative selection was used to purify CD4+ T cells from PBMCs that had been thawed. This chain uses TRBV15 with TRBJ1-1; D is undetermined. The sequence was obtained from a human donor with classical Hodgkin lymphoma. Specimen: CD4+ T cells from blood, collected before the fourth cycle of nivolumab. DNA for the CDR3: TGTGCCACCAGCAGAGATGCGTACTTGAACACTGAAGCTTTCTTT. Translating it yields CATSRDAYLNTEAFF.